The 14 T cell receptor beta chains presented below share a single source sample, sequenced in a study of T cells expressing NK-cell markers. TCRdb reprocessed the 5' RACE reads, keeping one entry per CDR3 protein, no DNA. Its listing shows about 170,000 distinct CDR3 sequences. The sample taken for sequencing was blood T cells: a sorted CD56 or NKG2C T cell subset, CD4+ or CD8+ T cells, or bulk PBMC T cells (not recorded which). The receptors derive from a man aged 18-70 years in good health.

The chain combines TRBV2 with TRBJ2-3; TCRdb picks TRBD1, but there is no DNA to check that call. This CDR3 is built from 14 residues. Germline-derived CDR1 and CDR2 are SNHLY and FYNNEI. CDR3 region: CASSGAVFADTQYF.

CDR3 in amino acids: CSARPEFPNYGYTF. V gene TRBV20-1 combines with J gene TRBJ1-2. The CDR3 has 14 residues. Germline loops: CDR1 DFQATT, CDR2 SNEGSKA (reference sequence).

CDR3: CATGTGGAFEQFF. The chain uses TRBV24-1 and TRBJ2-1; the D gene TCRdb calls, TRBD1, cannot be checked with no DNA. Germline CDR1 is KGHDR and CDR2 is SFDVKD. The length of the CDR3 is 13 residues.

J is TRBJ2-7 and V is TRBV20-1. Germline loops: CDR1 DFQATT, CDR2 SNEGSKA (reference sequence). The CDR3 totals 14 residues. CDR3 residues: CSARDLVKSYEQYF.

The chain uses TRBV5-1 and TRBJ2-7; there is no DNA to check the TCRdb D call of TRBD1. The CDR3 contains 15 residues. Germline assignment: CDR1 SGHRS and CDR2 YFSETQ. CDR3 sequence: CASSLRDSAFYEQYF.

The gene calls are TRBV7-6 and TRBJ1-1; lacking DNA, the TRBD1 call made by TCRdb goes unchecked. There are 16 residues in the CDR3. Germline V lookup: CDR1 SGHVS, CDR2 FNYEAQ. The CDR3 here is CASSLVGHPEGTEAFF.

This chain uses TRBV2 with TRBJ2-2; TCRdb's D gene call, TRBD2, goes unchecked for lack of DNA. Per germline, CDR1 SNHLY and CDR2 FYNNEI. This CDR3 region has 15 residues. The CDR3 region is CASSASGVNTGELFF.

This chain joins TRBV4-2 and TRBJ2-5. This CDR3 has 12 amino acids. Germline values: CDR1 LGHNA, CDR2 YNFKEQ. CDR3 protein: CASSQEGETQYF.

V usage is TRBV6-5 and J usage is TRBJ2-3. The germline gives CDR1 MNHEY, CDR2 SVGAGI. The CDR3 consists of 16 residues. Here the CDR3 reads CASSYSRGRGTDTQYF.

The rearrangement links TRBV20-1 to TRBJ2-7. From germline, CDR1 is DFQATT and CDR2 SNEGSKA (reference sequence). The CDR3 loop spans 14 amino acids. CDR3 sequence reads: CSALEVGWVDEQYF.

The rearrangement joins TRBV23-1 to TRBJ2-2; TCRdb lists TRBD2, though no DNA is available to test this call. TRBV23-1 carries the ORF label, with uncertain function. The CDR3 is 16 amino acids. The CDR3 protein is CASSQSPRVDTGELFF.

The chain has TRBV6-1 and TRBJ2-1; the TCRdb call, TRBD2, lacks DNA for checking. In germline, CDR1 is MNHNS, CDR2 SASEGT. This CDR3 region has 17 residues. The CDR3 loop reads CASSPGTSLSSYNEQFF.

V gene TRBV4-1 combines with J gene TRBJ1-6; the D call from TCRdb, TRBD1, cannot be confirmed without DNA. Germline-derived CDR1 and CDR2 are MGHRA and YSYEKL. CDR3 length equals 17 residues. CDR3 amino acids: CASSQEGAPIYGSPLHF.

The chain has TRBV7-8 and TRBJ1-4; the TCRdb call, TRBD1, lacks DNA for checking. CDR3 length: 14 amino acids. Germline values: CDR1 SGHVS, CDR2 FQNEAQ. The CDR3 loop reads CASSRTGGNDLVFF.